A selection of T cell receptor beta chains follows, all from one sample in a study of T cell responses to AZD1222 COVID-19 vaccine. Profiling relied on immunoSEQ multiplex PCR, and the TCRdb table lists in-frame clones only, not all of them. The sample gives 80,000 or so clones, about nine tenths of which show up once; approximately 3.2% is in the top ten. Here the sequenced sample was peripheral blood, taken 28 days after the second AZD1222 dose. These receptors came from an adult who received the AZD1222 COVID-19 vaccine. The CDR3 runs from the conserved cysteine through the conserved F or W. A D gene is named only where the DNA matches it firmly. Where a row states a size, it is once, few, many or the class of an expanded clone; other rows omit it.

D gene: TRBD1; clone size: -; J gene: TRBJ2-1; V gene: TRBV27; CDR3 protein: CASSLLSSGQGLEQFF; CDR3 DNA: TGTGCCAGCAGTTTATTGAGTAGCGGACAGGGTTTGGAGCAGTTCTTC
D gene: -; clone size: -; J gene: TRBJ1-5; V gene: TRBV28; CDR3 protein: CASSSVGAEQPQHF; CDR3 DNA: TGTGCCAGCAGTAGTGTGGGGGCCGAGCAGCCCCAGCATTTT
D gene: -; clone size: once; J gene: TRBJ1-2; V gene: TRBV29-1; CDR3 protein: CSVEDGGRGWSF; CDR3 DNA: TGCAGCGTTGAAGATGGGGGCAGGGGCTGGTCCTTC
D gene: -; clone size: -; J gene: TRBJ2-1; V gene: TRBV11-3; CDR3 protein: CASSAIALGNEQFF; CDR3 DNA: TGTGCCAGCAGCGCGATCGCCCTAGGGAATGAGCAGTTCTTC
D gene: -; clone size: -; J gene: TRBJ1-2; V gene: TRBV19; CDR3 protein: CASSIAGHRMDYTF; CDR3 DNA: TGTGCCAGTAGTATAGCGGGACATCGGATGGACTACACCTTC
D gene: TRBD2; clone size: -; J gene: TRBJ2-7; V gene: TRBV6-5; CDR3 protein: CASTRGGKQYF; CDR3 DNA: TGTGCCAGCACCCGGGGGGGTAAACAGTACTTC
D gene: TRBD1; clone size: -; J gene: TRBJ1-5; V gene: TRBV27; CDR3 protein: CASSLRQGSQPQHF; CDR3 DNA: TGTGCCAGCAGTCTAAGACAGGGGAGTCAGCCCCAGCATTTT
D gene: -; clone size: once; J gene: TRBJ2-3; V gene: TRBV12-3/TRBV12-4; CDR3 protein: CASMTPDNTQYF; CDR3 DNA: TGTGCCAGCATGACTCCCGACAATACGCAGTATTTT
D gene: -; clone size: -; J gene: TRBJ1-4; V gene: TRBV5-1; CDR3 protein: CASSLGDFNEKLFF; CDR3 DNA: TGCGCCAGCAGCTTGGGCGATTTTAATGAAAAACTGTTTTTT
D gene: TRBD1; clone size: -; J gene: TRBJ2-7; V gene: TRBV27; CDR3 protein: CASRRQGTHEQYF; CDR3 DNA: TGTGCCAGCCGCAGACAGGGTACCCACGAGCAGTACTTC
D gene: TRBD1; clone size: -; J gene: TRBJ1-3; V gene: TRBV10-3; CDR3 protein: CAISEDRELGNTIYF; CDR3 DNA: TGTGCCATCAGTGAGGACAGGGAACTTGGAAACACCATATATTTT
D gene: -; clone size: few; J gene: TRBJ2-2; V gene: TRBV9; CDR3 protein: CASSVAKPNTGELFF; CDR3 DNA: TGTGCCAGCAGCGTAGCTAAGCCGAACACCGGGGAGCTGTTTTTT
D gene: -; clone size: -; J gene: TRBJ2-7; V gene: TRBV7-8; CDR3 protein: CASSWGSHYEQYF; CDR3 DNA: TGTGCCAGCAGCTGGGGGAGCCACTACGAGCAGTACTTC
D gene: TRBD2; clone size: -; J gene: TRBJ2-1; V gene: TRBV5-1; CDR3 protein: CASRMLLAEYNEQFF; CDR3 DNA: TGCGCCAGCAGGATGCTGCTAGCGGAATACAATGAGCAGTTCTTC
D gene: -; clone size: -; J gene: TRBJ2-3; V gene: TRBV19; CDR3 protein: CASSLQGSGTDTQYF; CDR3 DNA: TGTGCCAGTAGCTTACAGGGTTCGGGCACAGATACGCAGTATTTT
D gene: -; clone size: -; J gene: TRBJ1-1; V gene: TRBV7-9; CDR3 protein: CASRPDIGTANTEAFF; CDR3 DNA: TGTGCCAGCAGGCCGGATATTGGGACGGCTAACACTGAAGCTTTCTTT
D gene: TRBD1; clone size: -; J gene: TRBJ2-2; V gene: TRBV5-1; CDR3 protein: CASARRQGNTGELFF; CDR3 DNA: TGCGCCAGCGCCCGAAGACAGGGGAACACCGGGGAGCTGTTTTTT
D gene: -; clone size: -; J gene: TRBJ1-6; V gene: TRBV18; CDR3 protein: CASSPEGYNSPLHF; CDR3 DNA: TGTGCCAGCTCACCAGAGGGTTATAATTCACCCCTCCACTTT
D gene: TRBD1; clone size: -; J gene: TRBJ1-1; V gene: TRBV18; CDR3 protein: CASSPEGARNTEAFF; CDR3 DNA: TGTGCCAGCTCACCAGAGGGGGCGCGGAACACTGAAGCTTTCTTT
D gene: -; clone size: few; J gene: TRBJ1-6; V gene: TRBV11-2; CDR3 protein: CASSLSPGPNASPLHF; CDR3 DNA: TGTGCCAGCAGCTTATCCCCGGGACCGAACGCTTCACCCCTCCACTTT
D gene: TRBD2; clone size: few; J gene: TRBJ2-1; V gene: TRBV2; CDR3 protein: CASRLLAGAENEQFF; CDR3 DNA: TGTGCCAGCAGGCTACTAGCGGGAGCGGAAAATGAGCAGTTCTTC
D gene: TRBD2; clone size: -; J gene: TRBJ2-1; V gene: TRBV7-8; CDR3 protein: CASSPSETSGEQFF; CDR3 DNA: TGTGCCAGCAGCCCGTCCGAGACTAGCGGGGAGCAGTTCTTC
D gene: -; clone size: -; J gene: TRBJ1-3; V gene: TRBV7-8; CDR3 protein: CASSAMGWFAGNTIYF; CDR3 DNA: TGTGCCAGCAGCGCAATGGGATGGTTTGCTGGAAACACCATATATTTT
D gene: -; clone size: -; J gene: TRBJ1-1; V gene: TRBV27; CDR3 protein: CASSLGTTLTEAFF; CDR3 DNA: TGTGCCAGCAGTTTGGGCACTACCCTAACTGAAGCTTTCTTT
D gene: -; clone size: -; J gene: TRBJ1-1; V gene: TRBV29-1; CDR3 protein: CSVVPGVTEAFF; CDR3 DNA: TGCAGCGTTGTCCCAGGGGTCACTGAAGCTTTCTTT
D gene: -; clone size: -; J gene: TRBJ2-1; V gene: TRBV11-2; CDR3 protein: CASSPLRSAGSYNEQFF; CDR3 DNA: TGTGCCAGCAGCCCCCTGAGGAGTGCAGGCTCCTACAATGAGCAGTTCTTC
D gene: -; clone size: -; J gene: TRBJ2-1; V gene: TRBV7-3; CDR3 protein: CASSLPLRGNEQFF; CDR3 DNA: TGTGCCAGCAGCCTCCCCCTTCGCGGCAATGAGCAGTTCTTC